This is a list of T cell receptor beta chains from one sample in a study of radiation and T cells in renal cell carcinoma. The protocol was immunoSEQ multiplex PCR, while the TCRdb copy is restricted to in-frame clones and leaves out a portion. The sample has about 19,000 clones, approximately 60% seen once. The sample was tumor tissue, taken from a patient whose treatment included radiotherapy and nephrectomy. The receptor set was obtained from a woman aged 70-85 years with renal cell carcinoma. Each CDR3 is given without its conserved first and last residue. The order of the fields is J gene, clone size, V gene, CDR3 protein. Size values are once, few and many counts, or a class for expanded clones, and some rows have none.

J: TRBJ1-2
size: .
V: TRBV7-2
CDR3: ASSPRQGVGGYT

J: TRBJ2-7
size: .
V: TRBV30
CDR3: AWSVGSLGYEQY

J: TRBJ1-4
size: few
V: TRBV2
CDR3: ASSAVGQTNEKLF

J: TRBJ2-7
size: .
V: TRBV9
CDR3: ASSPRQGNSYEQY

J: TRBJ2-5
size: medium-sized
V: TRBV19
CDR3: ASSVSTGAETQY

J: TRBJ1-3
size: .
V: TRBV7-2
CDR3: ASSLGGGRSGNTIY

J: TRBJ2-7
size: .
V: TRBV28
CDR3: ASRQTGRYEQY

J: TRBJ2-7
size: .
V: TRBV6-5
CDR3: ASSYLHAYEQY

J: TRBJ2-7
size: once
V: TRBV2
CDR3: ASSPGAGMDEQY

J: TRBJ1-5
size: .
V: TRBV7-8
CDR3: ASSLSSDPNQPQH

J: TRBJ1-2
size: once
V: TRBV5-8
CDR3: ASSLGGAYGYT

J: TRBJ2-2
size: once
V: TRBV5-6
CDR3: ASSRPGRNTGELF

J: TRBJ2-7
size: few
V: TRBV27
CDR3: ASRTGWNEQY

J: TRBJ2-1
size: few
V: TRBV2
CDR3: ASSEWGEQF

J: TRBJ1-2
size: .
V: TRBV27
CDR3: ASSLRGDQLVFYGYT

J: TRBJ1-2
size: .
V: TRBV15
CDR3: ATSATLRDRGYYGYT

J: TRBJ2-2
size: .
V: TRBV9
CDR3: ASSETPNTGELF

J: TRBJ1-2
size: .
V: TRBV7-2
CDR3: ASSTDRSYLYGYT

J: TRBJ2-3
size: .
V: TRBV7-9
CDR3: ASSSGLAGFADTQY

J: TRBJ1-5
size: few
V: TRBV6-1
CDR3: ASSGSAGTGSNQPQH

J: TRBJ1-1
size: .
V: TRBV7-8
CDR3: ASSFREGSTEAF

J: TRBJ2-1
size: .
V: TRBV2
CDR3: ACHGAGRIYNEQF

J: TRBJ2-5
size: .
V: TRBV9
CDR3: ASSSWTGPQY

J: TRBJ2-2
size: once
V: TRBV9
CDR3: ASSGSGGAFTGELF

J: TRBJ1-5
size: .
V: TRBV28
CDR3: ASSSPTRGSNQPQH

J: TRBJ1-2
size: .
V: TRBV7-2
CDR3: ASSLAFSQGGGYT

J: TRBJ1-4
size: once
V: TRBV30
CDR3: AWSVGVGAAEKLF

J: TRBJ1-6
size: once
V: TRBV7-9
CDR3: ASSSFRDSSYNSPLH

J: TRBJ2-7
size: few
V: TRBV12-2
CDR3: ASPRLAGPNYEQY

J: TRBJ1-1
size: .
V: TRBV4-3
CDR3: ASRVGAGEAF

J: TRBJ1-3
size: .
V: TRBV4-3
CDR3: ASSQDLDQRDRNTIY

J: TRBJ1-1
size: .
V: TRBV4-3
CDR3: ASSYRVQNTEAF

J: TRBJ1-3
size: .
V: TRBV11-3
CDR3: ASSPGQGPGNTIY

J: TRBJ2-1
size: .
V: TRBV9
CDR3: ASSVGSGGYNEQF

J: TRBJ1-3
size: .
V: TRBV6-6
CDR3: ASSYGQSSGNTIY

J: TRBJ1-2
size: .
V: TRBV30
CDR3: AWSIQRYGYT